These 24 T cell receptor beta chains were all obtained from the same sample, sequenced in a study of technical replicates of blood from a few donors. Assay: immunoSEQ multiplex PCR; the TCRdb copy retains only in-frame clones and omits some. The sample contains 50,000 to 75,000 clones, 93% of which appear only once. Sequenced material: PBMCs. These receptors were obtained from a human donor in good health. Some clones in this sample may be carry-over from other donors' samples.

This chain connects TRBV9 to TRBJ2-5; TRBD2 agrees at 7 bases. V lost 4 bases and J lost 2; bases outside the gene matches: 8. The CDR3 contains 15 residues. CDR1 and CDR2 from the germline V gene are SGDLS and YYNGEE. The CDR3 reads CASSPVASGQETQYF. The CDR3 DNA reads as TGTGCCAGCAGCCCCGTGGCTAGCGGACAAGAGACCCAGTACTTC. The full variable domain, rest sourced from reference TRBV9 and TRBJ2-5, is DSGVTQTPKHLITATGQRVTLRCSPRSGDLSVYWYQQSLDQGLQFLIQYYNGEERAKGNILERFSAQQFPDLHSELNLSSLELGDSALYFCASSPVASGQETQYFGPGTRLLVL.

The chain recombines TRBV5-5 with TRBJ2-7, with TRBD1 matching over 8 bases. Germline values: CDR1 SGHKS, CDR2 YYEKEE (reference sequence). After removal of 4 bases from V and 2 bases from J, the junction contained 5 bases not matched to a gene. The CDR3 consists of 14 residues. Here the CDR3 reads CASSIGQGAYEQYF. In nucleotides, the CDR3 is TGTGCCAGCAGCATAGGACAGGGAGCCTACGAGCAGTACTTC.

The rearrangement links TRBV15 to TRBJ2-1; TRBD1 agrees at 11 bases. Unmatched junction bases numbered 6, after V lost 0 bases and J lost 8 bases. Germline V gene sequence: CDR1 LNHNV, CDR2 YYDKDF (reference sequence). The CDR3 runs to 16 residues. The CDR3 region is CATSRDSGQGADEQFF. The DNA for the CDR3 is TGTGCCACCAGCAGAGATAGCGGACAGGGGGCTGATGAGCAGTTCTTC.

CDR3: CASSDRTIAETQYF. The DNA for the CDR3 is TGTGCCAGTAGTGACCGGACTATTGCGGAGACCCAGTACTTC. The V gene is TRBV19, the J gene TRBJ2-5, with a tentative D call TRBD2 (6 bases). V was shortened by 5 bases and J by 5 bases, with 15 bases between the two germline ends. The CDR3 runs to 14 residues. CDR1 is LNHDA, CDR2 SQIVND, per germline (reference sequence). The full variable domain, with the rest looked up from reference TRBV19 and TRBJ2-5, is DGGITQSPKYLFRKEGQNVTLSCEQNLNHDAMYWYRQDPGQGLRLIYYSQIVNDFQKGDIAEGYSVSREKKESFPLTVTSAQKNPTAFYLCASSDRTIAETQYFGPGTRLLVL.

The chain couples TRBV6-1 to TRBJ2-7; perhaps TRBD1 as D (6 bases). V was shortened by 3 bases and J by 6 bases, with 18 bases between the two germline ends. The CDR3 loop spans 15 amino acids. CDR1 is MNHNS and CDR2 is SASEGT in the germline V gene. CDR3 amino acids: CASSDDGTRPREQYF. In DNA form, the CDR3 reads TGTGCCAGCAGTGATGACGGGACAAGGCCTCGCGAGCAGTACTTC.

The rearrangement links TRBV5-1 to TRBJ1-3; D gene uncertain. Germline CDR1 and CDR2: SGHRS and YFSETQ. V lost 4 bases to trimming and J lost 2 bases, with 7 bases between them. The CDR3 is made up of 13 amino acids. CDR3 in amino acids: CASSLDPGNTIYF. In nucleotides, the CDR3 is TGCGCCAGCAGCCTAGACCCTGGAAACACCATATATTTT.

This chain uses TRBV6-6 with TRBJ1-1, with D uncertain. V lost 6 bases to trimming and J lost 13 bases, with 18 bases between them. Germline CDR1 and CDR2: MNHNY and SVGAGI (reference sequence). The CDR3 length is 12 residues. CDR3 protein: CASSPSPSYGFF. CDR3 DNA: TGTGCCAGCAGCCCCTCCCCCTCCTATGGTTTCTTT.

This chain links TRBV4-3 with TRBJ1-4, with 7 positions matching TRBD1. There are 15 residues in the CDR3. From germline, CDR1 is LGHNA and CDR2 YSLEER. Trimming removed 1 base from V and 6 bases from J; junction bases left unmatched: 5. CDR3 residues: CASSQARDSHEKLFF. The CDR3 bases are TGCGCCAGCAGCCAAGCCCGGGACAGTCATGAAAAACTGTTTTTT.

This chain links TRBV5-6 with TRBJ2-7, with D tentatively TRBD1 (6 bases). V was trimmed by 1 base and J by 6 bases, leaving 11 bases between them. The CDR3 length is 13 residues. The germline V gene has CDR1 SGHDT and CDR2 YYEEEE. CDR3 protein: CASSLSGVGEQYF. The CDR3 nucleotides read TGTGCCAGCAGCTTGTCAGGGGTGGGCGAGCAGTACTTC.

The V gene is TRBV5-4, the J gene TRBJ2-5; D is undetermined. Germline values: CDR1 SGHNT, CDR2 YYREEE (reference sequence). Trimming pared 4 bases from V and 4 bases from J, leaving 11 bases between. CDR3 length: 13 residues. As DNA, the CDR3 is TGTGCCAGCAGCCCAGGCGTCAGAGAGACCCAGTACTTC. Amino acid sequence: CASSPGVRETQYF.

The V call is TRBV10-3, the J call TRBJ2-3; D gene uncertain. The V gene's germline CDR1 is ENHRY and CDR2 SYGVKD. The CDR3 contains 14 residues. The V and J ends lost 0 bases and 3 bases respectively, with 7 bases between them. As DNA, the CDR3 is TGTGCCATCAGTGAGTCCTTAGCTACAGATACGCAGTATTTT. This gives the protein CAISESLATDTQYF.

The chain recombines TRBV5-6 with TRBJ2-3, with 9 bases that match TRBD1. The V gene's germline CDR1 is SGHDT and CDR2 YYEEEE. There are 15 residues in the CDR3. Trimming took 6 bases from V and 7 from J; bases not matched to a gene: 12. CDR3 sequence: CASTRGTGPPHTQYF. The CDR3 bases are TGTGCCAGCACAAGGGGGACAGGGCCTCCTCATACGCAGTATTTT.

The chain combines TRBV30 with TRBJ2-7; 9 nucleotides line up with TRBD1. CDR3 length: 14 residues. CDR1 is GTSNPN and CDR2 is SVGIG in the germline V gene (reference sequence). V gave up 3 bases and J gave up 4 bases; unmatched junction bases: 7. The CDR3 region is CAWRGTGSKYEQYF. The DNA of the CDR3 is TGTGCCTGGAGGGGGACAGGGTCTAAGTACGAGCAGTACTTC.

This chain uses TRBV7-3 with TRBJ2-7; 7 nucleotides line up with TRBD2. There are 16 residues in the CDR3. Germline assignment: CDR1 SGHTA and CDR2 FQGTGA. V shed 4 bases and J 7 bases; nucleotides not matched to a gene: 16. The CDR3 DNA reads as TGTGCCAGCAGCTACCGAGCGGGGACGCCGTTGGTGGAGCAGTACTTC. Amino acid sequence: CASSYRAGTPLVEQYF.

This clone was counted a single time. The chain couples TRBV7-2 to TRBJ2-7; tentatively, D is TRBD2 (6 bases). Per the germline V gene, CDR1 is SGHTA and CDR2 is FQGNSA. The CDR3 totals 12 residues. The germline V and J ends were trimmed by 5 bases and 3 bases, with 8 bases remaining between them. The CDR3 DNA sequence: TGTGCCAGCAGCGAGACTAGCTACGAGCAGTACTTC. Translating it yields CASSETSYEQYF.

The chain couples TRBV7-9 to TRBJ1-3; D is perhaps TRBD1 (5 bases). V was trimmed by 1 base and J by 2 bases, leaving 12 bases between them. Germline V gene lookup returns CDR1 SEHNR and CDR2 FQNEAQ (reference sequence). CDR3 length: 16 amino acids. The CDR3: CASSLGQGLTGNTIYF. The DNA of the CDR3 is TGTGCCAGCAGCTTAGGGCAGGGACTCACTGGAAACACCATATATTTT.

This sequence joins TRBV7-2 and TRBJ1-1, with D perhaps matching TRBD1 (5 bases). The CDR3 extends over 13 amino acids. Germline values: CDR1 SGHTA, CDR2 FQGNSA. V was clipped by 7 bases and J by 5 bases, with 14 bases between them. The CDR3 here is CASNPGAGTEAFF. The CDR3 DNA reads TGTGCCAGCAACCCTGGGGCGGGGACTGAAGCTTTCTTT.

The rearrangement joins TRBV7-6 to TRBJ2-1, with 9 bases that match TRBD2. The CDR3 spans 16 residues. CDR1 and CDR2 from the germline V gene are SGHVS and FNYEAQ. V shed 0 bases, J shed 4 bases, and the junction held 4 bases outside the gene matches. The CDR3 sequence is CASSLAPSGIYNEQFF. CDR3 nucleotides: TGTGCCAGCAGCTTAGCTCCTAGCGGGATTTACAATGAGCAGTTCTTC.

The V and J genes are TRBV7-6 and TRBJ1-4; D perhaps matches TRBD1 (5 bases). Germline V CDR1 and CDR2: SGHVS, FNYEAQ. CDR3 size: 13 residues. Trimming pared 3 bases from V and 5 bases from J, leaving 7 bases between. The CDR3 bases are TGTGCCAGCAGCTTGGGGGGAAATGAAAAACTGTTTTTT. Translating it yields CASSLGGNEKLFF.

The CDR3 sequence: CASSRQGRGEQYF. The CDR3 DNA is TGTGCCAGCAGCAGGCAGGGGAGGGGCGAGCAGTACTTC. The chain is built from TRBV2 and TRBJ2-7; D is perhaps TRBD2 (7 bases). CDR3 length: 13 residues. Per the germline V gene, CDR1 is SNHLY and CDR2 is FYNNEI. Trimming took off 6 bases at V and 6 bases at J, with 15 bases between the two ends.

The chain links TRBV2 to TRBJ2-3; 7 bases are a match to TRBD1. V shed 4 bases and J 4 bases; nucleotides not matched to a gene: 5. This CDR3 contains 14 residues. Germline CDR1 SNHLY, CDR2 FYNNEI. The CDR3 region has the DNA TGTGCCAGCAGTGTGACAGGGTGGGCAGATACGCAGTATTTT. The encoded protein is CASSVTGWADTQYF.

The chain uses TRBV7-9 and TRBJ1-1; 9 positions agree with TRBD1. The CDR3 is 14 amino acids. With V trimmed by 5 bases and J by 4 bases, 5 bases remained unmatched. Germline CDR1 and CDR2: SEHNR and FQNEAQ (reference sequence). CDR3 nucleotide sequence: TGTGCCAGCAGCATCCGGGACAGGGTCACTGAAGCTTTCTTT. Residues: CASSIRDRVTEAFF.

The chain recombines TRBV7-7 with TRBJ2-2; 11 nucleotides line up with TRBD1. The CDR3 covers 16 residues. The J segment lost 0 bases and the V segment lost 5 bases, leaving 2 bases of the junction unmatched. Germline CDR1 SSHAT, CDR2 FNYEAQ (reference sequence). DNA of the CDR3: TGTGCCAGCAGCAGGGGACAGGGGGCGAACACCGGGGAGCTGTTTTTT. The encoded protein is CASSRGQGANTGELFF.

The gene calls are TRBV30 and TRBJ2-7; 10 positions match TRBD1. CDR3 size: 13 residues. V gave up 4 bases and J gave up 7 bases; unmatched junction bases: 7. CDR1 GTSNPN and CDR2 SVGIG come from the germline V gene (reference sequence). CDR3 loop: CAWNRDRGGEQYF. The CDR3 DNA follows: TGTGCCTGGAACCGGGACAGGGGTGGGGAGCAGTACTTC.